A selection of T cell receptor beta chains follows, all from one sample in a study of radiotherapy plus CTLA-4 blockade in lung cancer. Repertoires were generated with immunoSEQ multiplex PCR, while TCRdb's copy carries only in-frame clones and drops some. Counted here are about 85,000 clones, approximately 86% occurring once; the ten biggest clones make up about 2%. This specimen consisted of peripheral blood, obtained from a patient treated with radiotherapy plus ipilimumab. The receptors derive from a human donor with non-small cell lung cancer who had a partial response to radiotherapy plus ipilimumab. CDR3s include the opening cysteine and the closing phenylalanine or tryptophan. Fields, in order: clone size, CDR3 length, J gene, V gene, D gene, CDR3 protein, CDR3 DNA. A D gene is named only where the DNA matches it firmly. Expanded clones are given a class, and other clones once, few, many or no size at all.

>NA|15|TRBJ1-4|TRBV18|NA
CASSPPTTGREKLFF
TGTGCCAGCTCACCGCCGACGACAGGTCGTGAAAAACTGTTTTTT
>NA|18|TRBJ2-5|TRBV19|NA
CASSTNSLRRDRRETQYF
TGTGCCAGTAGTACAAACTCTCTGAGGCGGGATCGGCGAGAGACCCAGTACTTC
>NA|15|TRBJ2-2|TRBV18|TRBD1
CASSPPGQGTGELFF
TGTGCCAGCTCGCCCCCGGGACAGGGTACCGGGGAGCTGTTTTTT
>few|15|TRBJ1-4|TRBV19|TRBD1
CASSWWDRANEKLFF
TGTGCCAGTAGTTGGTGGGACAGGGCTAATGAAAAACTGTTTTTT
>NA|16|TRBJ2-3|TRBV7-2|TRBD1
CASSFPDRGHTDTQYF
TGTGCCAGCAGCTTTCCCGACAGGGGGCATACAGATACGCAGTATTTT
>NA|13|TRBJ1-4|TRBV10-1|TRBD1
CASSPGTGGRLFF
TGCGCCAGCAGTCCCGGGACAGGAGGACGACTGTTTTTT
>NA|13|TRBJ1-1|TRBV2|NA
CASMEIFNTEAFF
TGTGCCAGCATGGAGATATTCAACACTGAAGCTTTCTTT
>NA|16|TRBJ1-2|TRBV6-1|TRBD1
CASSEYLRTGNYGYTF
TGTGCCAGCAGTGAATATTTGAGGACAGGCAACTATGGCTACACCTTC
>NA|15|TRBJ2-5|TRBV18|NA
CASSPRGNGLETQYF
TGTGCCAGCTCACCGAGAGGTAACGGATTGGAGACCCAGTACTTC
>NA|11|TRBJ1-2|TRBV20-1|NA
CSAPGGYGYTF
TGCAGTGCCCCGGGAGGCTATGGCTACACCTTC
>NA|14|TRBJ2-1|TRBV14|TRBD2
CASSPNAGGTEQFF
TGTGCCAGCAGCCCGAACGCGGGAGGAACTGAGCAGTTCTTC
>NA|15|TRBJ2-3|TRBV28|TRBD1
CASSSGGQGTDTQYF
TGTGCCAGCAGTTCTGGGGGACAGGGGACAGATACGCAGTATTTT
>NA|17|TRBJ2-3|TRBV14|NA
CASSPSYGIAGTDTQYF
TGTGCCAGCAGCCCTTCCTACGGAATAGCGGGCACAGATACGCAGTATTTT
>NA|15|TRBJ2-5|TRBV28|TRBD1
CASSSRPGQTQTQYF
TGTGCCAGCAGTTCACGGCCGGGACAGACGCAGACCCAGTACTTC
>NA|17|TRBJ2-1|TRBV6-1|TRBD2
CASSGLRLAKVYNEQFF
TGTGCCAGCAGTGGCCTAAGACTAGCGAAAGTCTACAATGAGCAGTTCTTC
>NA|18|TRBJ1-1|TRBV11-2|NA
CASSLAFSFGDLNTEAFF
TGTGCCAGCAGCTTGGCGTTTAGCTTTGGAGACTTGAACACTGAAGCTTTCTTT
>NA|16|TRBJ2-3|TRBV5-4|TRBD1
CASSLEIGQGADTQYF
TGTGCCAGCAGCTTGGAGATCGGACAGGGGGCAGATACGCAGTATTTT
>NA|15|TRBJ1-5|TRBV6-5|NA
CASRRGGPNNQPQHF
TGTGCCAGCAGAAGGGGGGGCCCCAACAATCAGCCCCAGCATTTT
>NA|18|TRBJ2-1|TRBV13|TRBD1
CASSLEGAGQGIYNEQFF
TGTGCCAGCAGCTTAGAGGGGGCGGGACAGGGGATCTACAATGAGCAGTTCTTC
>NA|15|TRBJ1-3|TRBV19|NA
CASSSGQSSGNTIYF
TGTGCCAGCAGCTCAGGCCAGAGCTCTGGAAACACCATATATTTT
>NA|18|TRBJ1-1|TRBV10-2|TRBD1
CASRDGLRTTGEATEAFF
TGCGCCAGCAGGGACGGATTAAGGACCACAGGGGAGGCCACTGAAGCTTTCTTT
>NA|15|TRBJ2-7|TRBV6-1|TRBD1
CASSEARPGGYEQYF
TGTGCCAGCAGTGAAGCGCGGCCAGGGGGCTACGAGCAGTACTTC
>NA|17|TRBJ1-2|TRBV12-5|TRBD1
CASGLEKDRGPNYGYTF
TGTGCTAGTGGTTTGGAAAAGGACAGGGGGCCTAACTATGGCTACACCTTC
>NA|15|TRBJ2-1|TRBV9|TRBD2
CASSVDGGRKDEQFF
TGTGCCAGCAGCGTAGATGGCGGGAGGAAGGATGAGCAGTTCTTC
>NA|15|TRBJ2-2|TRBV10-1|NA
CASSELGRGTGELFF
TGCGCCAGCAGTGAGCTGGGGCGCGGAACCGGGGAGCTGTTTTTT
>NA|20|TRBJ2-4|TRBV2|NA
CASSEPVRVRAGSKGNIQYF
TGTGCCAGCAGTGAACCGGTCAGGGTTCGGGCGGGGTCCAAGGGAAACATTCAGTACTTC
>few|13|TRBJ1-1|TRBV15|NA
CATSMARNTEAFF
TGTGCCACCAGCATGGCAAGGAACACTGAAGCTTTCTTT
>once|13|TRBJ1-1|TRBV4-3|NA
CASSHLQGTEAFF
TGCGCCAGCAGCCACTTACAGGGAACTGAAGCTTTCTTT
>NA|16|TRBJ1-2|TRBV4-2|NA
CASSQDQAGWDYGYTF
TGTGCCAGCAGCCAAGATCAGGCAGGGTGGGACTATGGCTACACCTTC
>once|15|TRBJ2-3|TRBV7-2|TRBD2
CASSLLSGRVNTQYF
TGTGCCAGCAGCTTGCTTAGCGGGAGGGTGAATACGCAGTATTTT
>NA|16|TRBJ2-5|TRBV18|TRBD1
CASSSKSGTGEETQYF
TGTGCCAGCTCATCAAAATCCGGGACAGGGGAAGAGACCCAGTACTTC
>NA|11|TRBJ2-5|TRBV28|NA
CASGREETQYF
TGTGCCAGCGGGAGAGAAGAGACCCAGTACTTC
>NA|15|TRBJ1-5|TRBV19|NA
CASSMRGQSGQPQHF
TGTGCCAGTAGTATGCGTGGTCAGTCGGGTCAGCCCCAGCATTTT
>few|15|TRBJ2-1|TRBV7-9|TRBD1
CASSSDRVSYNEQFF
TGTGCCAGCAGCTCGGACAGGGTCTCCTACAATGAGCAGTTCTTC
>NA|14|TRBJ1-2|TRBV28|NA
CASSLPAGSDGYTF
TGTGCCAGCAGTTTACCAGCAGGCAGTGATGGCTACACCTTC
>NA|16|TRBJ2-1|TRBV11-3|TRBD2
CASSSKAGGSYNEQFF
TGTGCCAGCAGCTCTAAAGCGGGAGGCTCCTACAATGAGCAGTTCTTC
>NA|13|TRBJ2-1|TRBV28|NA
CASSRTVQIEQFF
TGTGCCAGCAGTCGGACAGTCCAGATTGAGCAGTTCTTC
>NA|13|TRBJ1-2|TRBV27|TRBD1
CASSWSGGYGYTF
TGTGCCAGCAGTTGGTCAGGGGGCTATGGCTACACCTTC
>NA|13|TRBJ1-5|TRBV7-2|NA
CASSLVFAQPQHF
TGTGCCAGCAGCTTAGTTTTCGCGCAGCCCCAGCATTTT
>NA|15|TRBJ2-1|TRBV7-2|TRBD2
CASSLMALAGNEQFF
TGTGCCAGCAGCCTCATGGCACTAGCGGGGAATGAGCAGTTCTTC
>NA|13|TRBJ1-2|TRBV5-8|NA
CASSNKEGYGYTF
TGTGCCAGCAGTAATAAAGAGGGCTATGGCTACACCTTC
>NA|16|TRBJ2-7|TRBV6-5|NA
CASSYFSGSSSYEQYF
TGTGCCAGCAGTTACTTTAGCGGTTCTAGCTCCTACGAGCAGTACTTC
>NA|15|TRBJ2-7|TRBV7-2|TRBD1
CASSQWDSSSYEQYF
TGTGCCAGCAGCCAATGGGACAGTAGCTCCTACGAGCAGTACTTC
>NA|15|TRBJ2-3|TRBV7-9|TRBD2
CASSSTSGRTDTQYF
TGTGCCAGCAGCTCAACTAGCGGGAGGACAGATACGCAGTATTTT
>NA|15|TRBJ2-3|TRBV5-4|TRBD1
CASSTGTGSTDTQYF
TGTGCCAGCAGCACTGGGACAGGTAGCACAGATACGCAGTATTTT
>NA|15|TRBJ2-3|TRBV7-9|TRBD1
CASSVTGSGTDTQYF
TGTGCCAGCAGCGTGACAGGGAGCGGCACAGATACGCAGTATTTT
>NA|16|TRBJ2-5|TRBV28|TRBD2
CASSFAGGLAGGTQYF
TGTGCCAGCAGTTTTGCTGGGGGACTAGCGGGAGGGACCCAGTACTTC
>NA|13|TRBJ2-1|TRBV6-5|NA
CASSSFPGDEQFF
TGTGCCAGCAGTTCCTTCCCCGGGGATGAGCAGTTCTTC
>once|14|TRBJ1-2|TRBV5-1|NA
CASSPSSGGGGYTF
TGCGCCAGCAGCCCCTCCTCGGGGGGCGGTGGCTACACCTTC
>NA|14|TRBJ2-2|TRBV28|NA
CASLTSRGTGELFF
TGTGCCAGCCTGACCTCACGGGGTACCGGGGAGCTGTTTTTT
>NA|16|TRBJ2-2|TRBV5-7|TRBD1
CASSLDGTESTGELFF
TGTGCCAGCAGCTTGGACGGGACAGAATCTACCGGGGAGCTGTTTTTT
>NA|17|TRBJ2-1|TRBV27|TRBD2
CASSLYPREGHRNEQFF
TGTGCCAGCAGTTTATATCCGCGGGAGGGCCATCGCAATGAGCAGTTCTTC
>few|13|TRBJ1-1|TRBV15|NA
CATSRKQSAEAFF
TGTGCCACCAGCAGAAAACAAAGTGCTGAAGCTTTCTTT
>NA|17|TRBJ2-5|TRBV28|NA
CASSNIPSLATRETQYF
TGTGCCAGCAGTAATATACCATCTTTAGCGACCAGAGAGACCCAGTACTTC
>NA|17|TRBJ1-5|TRBV27|TRBD1
CASRLSTGGHRNQPQHF
TGTGCCAGCAGACTTTCAACAGGGGGCCATCGCAATCAGCCCCAGCATTTT
>NA|16|TRBJ2-4|TRBV7-6|TRBD1
CASSKGQGTDGNIQYF
TGTGCCAGCAGCAAAGGACAAGGGACAGACGGAAACATTCAGTACTTC
>NA|15|TRBJ2-2|TRBV25-1|TRBD2
CASSFTSGNTGELFF
TGTGCCAGCAGTTTTACTAGCGGGAACACCGGGGAGCTGTTTTTT
>NA|16|TRBJ1-4|TRBV11-2|TRBD1
CASSLGDRGINEKLFF
TGTGCCAGCAGCTTAGGGGACAGGGGGATTAATGAAAAACTGTTTTTT
>NA|14|TRBJ1-1|TRBV6-5|TRBD1
CASEPQGVGTEAFF
TGTGCCAGCGAACCACAGGGGGTAGGCACTGAAGCTTTCTTT
>NA|14|TRBJ1-5|TRBV28|TRBD1
CASSRTGRGQPQHF
TGTGCCAGCAGTCGGACAGGGCGGGGTCAGCCCCAGCATTTT